The rows below give T cell receptor beta chains drawn from one sample of a study of blood T cell repertoires in COVID-19. The protocol was immunoSEQ multiplex PCR, while the TCRdb copy is restricted to in-frame clones and leaves out a portion. The table lists about 46,000 clones, 86% of them singletons. The sequenced sample was peripheral blood. These receptor sequences come from an older man with active COVID-19. The CDR3 runs from the conserved cysteine through the conserved F or W. D genes are given only for firm matches. Rows give clone size only sometimes, using once, few, many, or a class for an expanded clone.

J: TRBJ1-1; D: .; V: TRBV7-2; length: 13; size: .; DNA: TGTGCCAGCAGCTTGGAGGGTTTCACTGAAGCTTTCTTT; CDR3: CASSLEGFTEAFF
J: TRBJ2-1; D: TRBD2; V: TRBV27; length: 13; size: .; DNA: TGTGCCAGCAGTTCGGGACTATTCAATGAGCAGTTCTTC; CDR3: CASSSGLFNEQFF
J: TRBJ2-6; D: TRBD1; V: TRBV19; length: 17; size: once; DNA: TGTGCCAGTAGTATGGCAGGGGGTGTTTCTGGGGCCAACGTCCTGACTTTC; CDR3: CASSMAGGVSGANVLTF
J: TRBJ2-1; D: .; V: TRBV5-1; length: 20; size: .; DNA: TGCGCCAGCAGCTTGGCGGGACAGGGTAGGGGACTAGCGAAAGGCAATGAGCAGTTCTTC; CDR3: CASSLAGQGRGLAKGNEQFF
J: TRBJ2-1; D: .; V: TRBV3-1/TRBV3-2; length: 12; size: .; DNA: TGTGCCAGCATGGGAAGCGGTATTGAGCAGTTCTTC; CDR3: CASMGSGIEQFF
J: TRBJ2-7; D: .; V: TRBV27; length: 13; size: .; DNA: TGTGCCAGCAGTTCCCTCTTGCGCGGCGAGCAGTACTTC; CDR3: CASSSLLRGEQYF
J: TRBJ2-7; D: TRBD2; V: TRBV7-9; length: 17; size: .; DNA: TGTGCCAGCAGCCTGTCCGGGACTAGCGGGAGGAGGAACGAGCAGTACTTC; CDR3: CASSLSGTSGRRNEQYF
J: TRBJ2-7; D: TRBD1; V: TRBV9; length: 16; size: few; DNA: TGTGCCAGCAGCGTAGCTCGGGACAGGGTCTCCTACGAGCAGTACTTC; CDR3: CASSVARDRVSYEQYF
J: TRBJ1-6; D: TRBD1; V: TRBV5-5; length: 16; size: .; DNA: TGTGCCAGCAGCGTGACAGGGGACCCCTATAATTCACCCCTCCACTTT; CDR3: CASSVTGDPYNSPLHF
J: TRBJ1-3; D: .; V: TRBV27; length: 15; size: .; DNA: TGTGCCAGCAGTCCGAGTCCCGGGACAGGAAACACCATATATTTT; CDR3: CASSPSPGTGNTIYF
J: TRBJ2-1; D: TRBD1; V: TRBV24-1; length: 16; size: once; DNA: TGTGCCACCAGTTACCCGGGACAGGGGCACTACAATGAGCAGTTCTTC; CDR3: CATSYPGQGHYNEQFF
J: TRBJ1-1; D: TRBD1; V: TRBV2; length: 14; size: .; DNA: TGTGCCAGCAGTGGAGACAGGGGTTCGGGTGAAGCTTTCTTT; CDR3: CASSGDRGSGEAFF
J: TRBJ2-5; D: .; V: TRBV3-1/TRBV3-2; length: 11; size: .; DNA: TGTGCCAGCAGCCAGGCGCGGGCCCCGTACTTC; CDR3: CASSQARAPYF
J: TRBJ2-1; D: TRBD2; V: TRBV7-3; length: 13; size: .; DNA: TGTGCCAGCAACAGCGGGAGGGCCGGTGAGCAGTTCTTC; CDR3: CASNSGRAGEQFF
J: TRBJ2-5; D: .; V: TRBV2; length: 13; size: few; DNA: TGTGCCAGCACAGGTTCGGCGATGGAGACCCAGTACTTC; CDR3: CASTGSAMETQYF
J: TRBJ2-1; D: TRBD2; V: TRBV11-2; length: 15; size: .; DNA: TGTGCCAGCATTGTGGGACTAGCTTCCTACAATGAGCAGTTCTTC; CDR3: CASIVGLASYNEQFF
J: TRBJ2-1; D: .; V: TRBV7-9; length: 17; size: .; DNA: TGTGCCAGCAGCTTACTATGGGTAGGCAGGGCGGCCAATGAGCAGTTCTTC; CDR3: CASSLLWVGRAANEQFF
J: TRBJ2-7; D: .; V: TRBV28; length: 15; size: once; DNA: TGTGCCAGCAGTATTACAGCGGATCTCTCCTACGAGCAGTACTTC; CDR3: CASSITADLSYEQYF
J: TRBJ2-7; D: .; V: TRBV19; length: 16; size: .; DNA: TGTGCCAGTAGTAAGGGGTGGCCGGCAAGCTCCTACGAGCAGTACTTC; CDR3: CASSKGWPASSYEQYF
J: TRBJ1-1; D: .; V: TRBV19; length: 16; size: .; DNA: TGTGCCAGTAGTATAGAGGGCGGGGGGGGCCGGACTGAAGCTTTCTTT; CDR3: CASSIEGGGGRTEAFF
J: TRBJ1-4; D: .; V: TRBV7-9; length: 13; size: .; DNA: TGTGCCAGCAACGCCCAGGGGCATGAAAAACTGTTTTTT; CDR3: CASNAQGHEKLFF
J: TRBJ1-3; D: TRBD1; V: TRBV7-6; length: 15; size: .; DNA: TGTGCCAGCAGCAAAGGGACAGGGACTGGAAACACCATATATTTT; CDR3: CASSKGTGTGNTIYF
J: TRBJ2-1; D: TRBD2; V: TRBV9; length: 13; size: .; DNA: TGTGCCAGCAGCGTTAAGACGGGGGGTGAGCAGTTCTTC; CDR3: CASSVKTGGEQFF
J: TRBJ1-2; D: TRBD1; V: TRBV24-1; length: 17; size: .; DNA: TGTGCCACCAGCGCGCACCCGGGACAGGGGGCGGACTATGGCTACACCTTC; CDR3: CATSAHPGQGADYGYTF
J: TRBJ2-3; D: TRBD1; V: TRBV6-5; length: 14; size: .; DNA: TGTGCCAGCAACCGGGACAGGCTCACAGATACGCAGTATTTT; CDR3: CASNRDRLTDTQYF
J: TRBJ2-5; D: TRBD2; V: TRBV25-1; length: 14; size: .; DNA: TGTGCCAGCAGTGGGACTAGGAGCCAAGAGACCCAGTACTTC; CDR3: CASSGTRSQETQYF
J: TRBJ2-6; D: .; V: TRBV19; length: 15; size: .; DNA: TGTGCCAGTAGTATACCGGGGTATGGGGCCAACGTCCTGACTTTC; CDR3: CASSIPGYGANVLTF
J: TRBJ1-5; D: .; V: TRBV6-6; length: 14; size: .; DNA: TGTGCAGCCTCGGGGGGAGGGGGGAATCAGCCCCAGCATTTT; CDR3: CAASGGGGNQPQHF
J: TRBJ1-1; D: TRBD1; V: TRBV5-1; length: 15; size: once; DNA: TGCGCCAGCAGCTGGGAGGACAGGGAGGGTACTGAAGCTTTCTTT; CDR3: CASSWEDREGTEAFF
J: TRBJ1-4; D: TRBD1; V: TRBV19; length: 14; size: .; DNA: TGTGCCGCTAGAGGGACAGATAATACTGAAAAACTGTTTTTT; CDR3: CAARGTDNTEKLFF
J: TRBJ2-1; D: .; V: TRBV7-7; length: 13; size: .; DNA: TGTGCCAGCAGCCCCGACACGGCGGGTGAGCAGTTCTTC; CDR3: CASSPDTAGEQFF
J: TRBJ2-5; D: .; V: TRBV28; length: 14; size: .; DNA: TGTGCCAGCAGTCATTATAAAAGAGGAGAGACCCAGTACTTC; CDR3: CASSHYKRGETQYF
J: TRBJ1-2; D: .; V: TRBV6-2/TRBV6-3; length: 15; size: .; DNA: TGTGCCAGCAGCCCATCTAGGGGCTTCGAGTATGGCTACACCTTC; CDR3: CASSPSRGFEYGYTF
J: TRBJ1-1; D: TRBD1; V: TRBV6-2/TRBV6-3; length: 16; size: .; DNA: TGTGCCAGCAGTTACGGAGGCAGGGGGCCCAACACTGAAGCTTTCTTT; CDR3: CASSYGGRGPNTEAFF
J: TRBJ2-1; D: TRBD2; V: TRBV4-1; length: 15; size: .; DNA: TGCGCCAGCAGGCTAGCGGAAAGCTCCTACAATGAGCAGTTCTTC; CDR3: CASRLAESSYNEQFF
J: TRBJ2-7; D: TRBD2; V: TRBV27; length: 14; size: few; DNA: TGTGCCAGCAGTTTTATTAGCGGGAGTTTCGAGCAGTACTTC; CDR3: CASSFISGSFEQYF
J: TRBJ2-7; D: TRBD1; V: TRBV7-2; length: 13; size: .; DNA: TGTGCCAGCAGCTCCGGGACAGGGGCCAGTAGATCCTTC; CDR3: CASSSGTGASRSF
J: TRBJ1-1; D: .; V: TRBV4-1; length: 13; size: .; DNA: TGCGCCAGCAGCCAAACCAGGAACACTGAAGCTTTCTTT; CDR3: CASSQTRNTEAFF
J: TRBJ2-1; D: .; V: TRBV28; length: 11; size: .; DNA: TGTGCCAGCAGTTCTTACAATGAGCAGTTCTTC; CDR3: CASSSYNEQFF
J: TRBJ2-2; D: .; V: TRBV7-8; length: 13; size: .; DNA: TGTGCCAGCAGCTCAGGGTTCACCGGGGAGCTGTTTTTT; CDR3: CASSSGFTGELFF